This TCR beta chain was obtained from a study of OX40 agonist ivuxolimab in advanced cancers. Study in general: Eligibility admitted prior anti-PD-1, anti-PD-L1 or anti-CTLA-4 therapy; around 41% had some.

This clone was counted a single time. Its antigen remains unidentified. Here immunoSEQ multiplex PCR was the method, and the copy in TCRdb shows in-frame clones only, minus some. The sample lists around 23,000 clones, about four fifths occurring once. The CDR3 length is 16 residues. The V and J ends lost 0 bases and 4 bases, in that order; junction bases with no gene match: 9. CDR1 is SGDLS and CDR2 is YYNGEE in the germline V gene. Points from the study as a whole: Doses of 0.1 to 3.0 mg/kg were accompanied by clonal expansion of CD4+ and CD8+ blood T cells by week 6.

The TCR was taken from an adult with an advanced solid tumor such as melanoma, head and neck, liver or kidney cancer. The gene calls are TRBV9 and TRBJ1-2; 7 bases are a match to TRBD1. The specimen was CD4+ or CD8+ T cells sorted from blood, collected in a trial of the OX40 agonist ivuxolimab. CDR3 DNA: TGTGCCAGCAGCGTAGAAGGATCCCGACAGGGCTATGGCTACACCTTC. Protein sequence: CASSVEGSRQGYGYTF.